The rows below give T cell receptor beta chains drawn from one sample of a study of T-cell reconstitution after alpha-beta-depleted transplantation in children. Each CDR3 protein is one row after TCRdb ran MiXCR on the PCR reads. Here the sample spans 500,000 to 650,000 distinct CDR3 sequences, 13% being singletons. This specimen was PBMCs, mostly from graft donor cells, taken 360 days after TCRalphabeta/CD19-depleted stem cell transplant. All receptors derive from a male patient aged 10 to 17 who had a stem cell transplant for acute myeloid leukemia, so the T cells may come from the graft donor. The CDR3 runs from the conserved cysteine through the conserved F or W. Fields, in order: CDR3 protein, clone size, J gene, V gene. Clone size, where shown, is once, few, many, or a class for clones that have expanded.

CDR3: CSVVQGRTGELFF; size: many; J: TRBJ2-2; V: TRBV29-1
CDR3: CASSGVGLAGGTGELFF; size: NA; J: TRBJ2-2; V: TRBV12-3/TRBV12-4
CDR3: CSARPPGRHQETQYF; size: NA; J: TRBJ2-5; V: TRBV20-1
CDR3: CASSYPTSGFDEQYF; size: NA; J: TRBJ2-7; V: TRBV7-6
CDR3: CSVEGVGNEQFF; size: NA; J: TRBJ2-1; V: TRBV29-1
CDR3: CSGVAGNNEKLFF; size: few; J: TRBJ1-4; V: TRBV29-1
CDR3: CASRQRGRTLYGYTF; size: few; J: TRBJ1-2; V: TRBV6-1
CDR3: CASSPRRSSGRILNEQFF; size: NA; J: TRBJ2-1; V: TRBV18
CDR3: CSASLPGGNTGELFF; size: many; J: TRBJ2-2; V: TRBV20-1
CDR3: CASSPISGSGPYEQYF; size: NA; J: TRBJ2-7; V: TRBV9
CDR3: CSARDLIPRRTNYGYTF; size: NA; J: TRBJ1-2; V: TRBV20-1
CDR3: CASSPDIIGLAGSTQYF; size: NA; J: TRBJ2-5; V: TRBV18
CDR3: CASTLVAGPSLAQFF; size: few; J: TRBJ2-1; V: TRBV12-3/TRBV12-4
CDR3: CASTPDWETQYF; size: many; J: TRBJ2-5; V: TRBV12-3/TRBV12-4